Below are 13 T cell receptor beta chains sequenced from a single sample in a study of CD8 T cells in ankylosing spondylitis. TCRdb re-derived calls from the 5' RACE reads in MiXCR, one entry per CDR3 protein. The table has 250,000 to 300,000 distinct CDR3 sequences, 15% to 20% seen once. Sequenced: blood, either unsorted or a sorted T cell fraction (not recorded which). Receptor source: a male donor with ankylosing spondylitis or in good health (not recorded which).

The chain joins TRBV12-3 or TRBV12-4 to TRBJ1-6; D is unresolved. The CDR3 covers 12 residues. Trimming cost V 8 bases and J 6 bases, with 8 bases left between them. This chain's CDR3 is CASGFSNSPLHF. Here the CDR3 DNA reads TGTGCCAGCGGCTTTAGTAATTCACCCCTCCACTTT.

This clonotype has only one observation. The chain uses TRBV29-1 and TRBJ2-2, with a tentative D call TRBD1 (5 bases). Deletions cut 6 bases from V and 0 bases from J, with 8 bases between. The CDR3 loop spans 13 amino acids. Per the germline V gene, CDR1 is SQVTM and CDR2 is ANQGSEA. The CDR3 nucleotides read TGCAGCGTGACAGACTCGAACACCGGGGAGCTGTTTTTT. Protein product: CSVTDSNTGELFF.

There are a few counts of this clonotype. This chain connects TRBV29-1 to TRBJ2-7, with D unresolved. The CDR3 sequence is 15 residues long. The germline V and J ends were trimmed by 1 base and 0 bases, with 13 bases remaining between them. Germline-derived CDR1 and CDR2 are SQVTM and ANQGSEA. DNA for the CDR3: TGCAGCGTTGAAGGTCCCAATGCTAGCTCCTACGAGCAGTACTTC. Encoded protein: CSVEGPNASSYEQYF.

This clonotype has more than one count but fewer than ten. V and J are TRBV5-5 and TRBJ1-1; D possibly corresponds to TRBD1 (5 bases). Trimming removed 0 bases at V and 0 bases at J, with 6 bases between. This CDR3 spans 14 amino acids. Germline lookup yields CDR1 SGHKS and CDR2 YYEKEE (reference sequence). CDR3: CASSLDRMNTEAFF. The DNA for the CDR3 is TGTGCCAGCAGCTTGGACAGGATGAACACTGAAGCTTTCTTT. Full variable domain (remainder filled in from reference TRBV5-5 and TRBJ1-1): DAGVTQSPTHLIKTRGQQVTLRCSPISGHKSVSWYQQVLGQGPQFIFQYYEKEERGRGNFPDRFSARQFPNYSSELNVNALLLGDSALYLCASSLDRMNTEAFFGQGTRLTVV.

This clonotype was counted once. This rearrangement joins TRBV7-3 to TRBJ2-7; D gene ambiguous. The CDR3 runs to 14 residues. V was shortened by 2 bases and J by 2 bases, with 10 bases between the two germline ends. The germline CDR1 and CDR2 sequences are SGHTA and FQGTGA. CDR3 protein: CASSLGRGPYEQYF. CDR3 in DNA: TGTGCCAGCAGCTTAGGTCGTGGCCCCTACGAGCAGTACTTC. The entire variable domain, with the rest obtained from reference TRBV7-3 and TRBJ2-7, is as follows: GAGVSQTPSNKVTEKGKYVELRCDPISGHTALYWYRQSLGQGPEFLIYFQGTGAADDSGLPNDRFFAVRPEGSVSTLKIQRTERGDSAVYLCASSLGRGPYEQYFGPGTRLTVT.

The table lists this clonotype with a few counts. The genes are TRBV12-3 or TRBV12-4 and TRBJ2-2; 7 bases line up with TRBD2. This CDR3 comprises 14 residues. V shed 8 bases, J shed 4 bases, and the junction held 7 bases outside the gene matches. The CDR3, as DNA: TGTGCCAGCCCCCTGTGGGGGGGCACCGGGGAGCTGTTTTTT. It specifies CASPLWGGTGELFF.

The rearrangement joins TRBV20-1 to TRBJ2-1; weak D call: TRBD2 (5 bases). This CDR3 region has 17 residues. Germline V CDR1 and CDR2: DFQATT, SNEGSKA (reference sequence). V shed 0 bases and J shed 2 bases, with 17 bases lying between them. CDR3 coding DNA: TGCAGTGCTAGAGATTCCTTTTCTAGCACAACCTACAATGAGCAGTTCTTC. Amino acid sequence: CSARDSFSSTTYNEQFF.

The chain couples TRBV20-1 to TRBJ2-7; tentatively, D is TRBD1 (7 bases). Trimming left V 6 bases short and J 2 bases short, with 14 bases between. Per the germline V gene, CDR1 is DFQATT and CDR2 is SNEGSKA (reference sequence). This CDR3 spans 13 amino acids. The CDR3 loop reads CSAEGAEAYEQYF. DNA for the CDR3: TGCAGTGCGGAGGGGGCAGAGGCCTACGAGCAGTACTTC.

This clonotype appeared many times. The CDR3 reads CASSTGTGVNEQFF. DNA for the CDR3: TGTGCCAGCAGTACCGGGACAGGGGTCAATGAGCAGTTCTTC. The gene calls are TRBV6-4 and TRBJ2-1, with 10 bases matching TRBD1. The junction had 4 bases not matched to a gene; V was cut back by 5 bases and J by 6 bases. Germline V gene data show CDR1 as MRHNA and CDR2 as SNTAGT. The CDR3 runs 14 residues.

This clonotype has more than one count but fewer than ten. The rearrangement joins TRBV20-1 to TRBJ2-7; possibly TRBD1 or TRBD2 for D (6 bases each). This CDR3 has 12 residues. Germline CDR1 and CDR2: DFQATT and SNEGSKA (reference sequence). V lost 8 bases and J 4 bases, leaving 15 bases between the germline ends. CDR3 DNA sequence: TGCAGTCAAAGGGGGGTATCGTACGAGCAGTACTTC. Translation: CSQRGVSYEQYF.

In its sample, this clonotype was seen many times. V usage is TRBV7-9 and J usage is TRBJ2-1; 10 bases line up with TRBD2. The J segment lost 10 bases and the V segment lost 7 bases, leaving 7 bases of the junction unmatched. CDR3 length equals 13 residues. Germline values: CDR1 SEHNR, CDR2 FQNEAQ (reference sequence). Written as DNA, the CDR3 is TGTGCCAGCATAGAGCGGGAGGGCCAAGAGCAGTTCTTC. Translation: CASIEREGQEQFF. The full variable domain, with the rest looked up from reference TRBV7-9 and TRBJ2-1, is DTGVSQNPRHKITKRGQNVTFRCDPISEHNRLYWYRQTLGQGPEFLTYFQNEAQLEKSRLLSDRFSAERPKGSFSTLEIQRTEQGDSAMYLCASIEREGQEQFFGPGTRLTVL.

This clonotype occurred many times. V gene TRBV29-1 combines with J gene TRBJ2-1; 12 bases are shared with TRBD2. Trimming cost V 5 bases and J 5 bases; bases outside gene matches: 4. CDR3 length equals 14 residues. The germline V gene has CDR1 SQVTM and CDR2 ANQGSEA. The CDR3 spells CSVPTSGSHNEQFF. CDR3 DNA sequence: TGCAGCGTTCCGACTAGCGGGAGTCACAATGAGCAGTTCTTC.

This clonotype showed up just a few times. This CDR3 reads CSARDRLHYEQYF. The CDR3 region has the DNA TGCAGTGCTAGAGATCGGCTTCACTACGAGCAGTACTTC. This sequence joins TRBV20-1 and TRBJ2-7; D is unclear. Trimming took off 0 bases at V and 3 bases at J, with 9 bases between the two ends. The CDR3 totals 13 residues. Germline CDR1 reads DFQATT; CDR2 reads SNEGSKA (reference sequence).